One T cell receptor (beta chain) is described in this entry. The data are from a study of CD8 T cells in Susac syndrome. The RNA input was 0.5 to 1 ug, and it was reverse transcribed with random hexamers. TCRdb re-called the immunoSEQ multiplex PCR reads through MiXCR, storing one row per CDR3 protein. Among 150,000 to 180,000 distinct CDR3 sequences listed, around 95% were seen once. The CD8+ and CD4+ T cells were negatively isolated, with the TEMRA cells enriched by FACS. Losses at the gene ends were 1 base for V and 0 bases for J; bases not matched to a gene: 5. CDR1 SEHNR and CDR2 FQNEAQ come from the germline V gene (reference sequence). The CDR3 is 18 amino acids.

The V and J genes are TRBV7-9 and TRBJ2-3; 12 positions match TRBD2. The receptor's source is a human donor with multiple sclerosis. Sequenced material: CD8+ T cells from PBMCs. The CDR3 region is CASSLEGLAGKSTDTQYF. CDR3 coding DNA: TGTGCCAGCAGCTTAGAAGGACTAGCGGGAAAGAGCACAGATACGCAGTATTTT. Supplemented by reference TRBV7-9 and TRBJ2-3, the full variable domain reads DTGVSQNPRHKITKRGQNVTFRCDPISEHNRLYWYRQTLGQGPEFLTYFQNEAQLEKSRLLSDRFSAERPKGSFSTLEIQRTEQGDSAMYLCASSLEGLAGKSTDTQYFGPGTRLTVL.